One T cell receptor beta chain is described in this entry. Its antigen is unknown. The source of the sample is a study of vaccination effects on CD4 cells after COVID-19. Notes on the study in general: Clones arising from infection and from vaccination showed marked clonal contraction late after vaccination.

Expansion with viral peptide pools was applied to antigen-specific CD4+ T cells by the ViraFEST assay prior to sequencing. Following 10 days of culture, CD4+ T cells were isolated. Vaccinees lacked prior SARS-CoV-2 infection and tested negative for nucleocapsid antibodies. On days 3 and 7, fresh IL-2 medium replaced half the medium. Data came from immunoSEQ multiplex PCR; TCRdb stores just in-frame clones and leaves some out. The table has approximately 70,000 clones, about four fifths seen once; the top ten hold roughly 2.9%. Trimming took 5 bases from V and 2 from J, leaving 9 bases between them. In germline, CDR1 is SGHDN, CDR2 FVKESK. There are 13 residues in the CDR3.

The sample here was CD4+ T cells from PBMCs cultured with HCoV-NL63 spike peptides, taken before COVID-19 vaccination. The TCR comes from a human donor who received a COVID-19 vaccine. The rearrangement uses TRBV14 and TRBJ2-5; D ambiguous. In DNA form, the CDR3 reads TGTGCCAGCAGCTTCCATACACAAGAGACCCAGTACTTC. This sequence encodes CASSFHTQETQYF.